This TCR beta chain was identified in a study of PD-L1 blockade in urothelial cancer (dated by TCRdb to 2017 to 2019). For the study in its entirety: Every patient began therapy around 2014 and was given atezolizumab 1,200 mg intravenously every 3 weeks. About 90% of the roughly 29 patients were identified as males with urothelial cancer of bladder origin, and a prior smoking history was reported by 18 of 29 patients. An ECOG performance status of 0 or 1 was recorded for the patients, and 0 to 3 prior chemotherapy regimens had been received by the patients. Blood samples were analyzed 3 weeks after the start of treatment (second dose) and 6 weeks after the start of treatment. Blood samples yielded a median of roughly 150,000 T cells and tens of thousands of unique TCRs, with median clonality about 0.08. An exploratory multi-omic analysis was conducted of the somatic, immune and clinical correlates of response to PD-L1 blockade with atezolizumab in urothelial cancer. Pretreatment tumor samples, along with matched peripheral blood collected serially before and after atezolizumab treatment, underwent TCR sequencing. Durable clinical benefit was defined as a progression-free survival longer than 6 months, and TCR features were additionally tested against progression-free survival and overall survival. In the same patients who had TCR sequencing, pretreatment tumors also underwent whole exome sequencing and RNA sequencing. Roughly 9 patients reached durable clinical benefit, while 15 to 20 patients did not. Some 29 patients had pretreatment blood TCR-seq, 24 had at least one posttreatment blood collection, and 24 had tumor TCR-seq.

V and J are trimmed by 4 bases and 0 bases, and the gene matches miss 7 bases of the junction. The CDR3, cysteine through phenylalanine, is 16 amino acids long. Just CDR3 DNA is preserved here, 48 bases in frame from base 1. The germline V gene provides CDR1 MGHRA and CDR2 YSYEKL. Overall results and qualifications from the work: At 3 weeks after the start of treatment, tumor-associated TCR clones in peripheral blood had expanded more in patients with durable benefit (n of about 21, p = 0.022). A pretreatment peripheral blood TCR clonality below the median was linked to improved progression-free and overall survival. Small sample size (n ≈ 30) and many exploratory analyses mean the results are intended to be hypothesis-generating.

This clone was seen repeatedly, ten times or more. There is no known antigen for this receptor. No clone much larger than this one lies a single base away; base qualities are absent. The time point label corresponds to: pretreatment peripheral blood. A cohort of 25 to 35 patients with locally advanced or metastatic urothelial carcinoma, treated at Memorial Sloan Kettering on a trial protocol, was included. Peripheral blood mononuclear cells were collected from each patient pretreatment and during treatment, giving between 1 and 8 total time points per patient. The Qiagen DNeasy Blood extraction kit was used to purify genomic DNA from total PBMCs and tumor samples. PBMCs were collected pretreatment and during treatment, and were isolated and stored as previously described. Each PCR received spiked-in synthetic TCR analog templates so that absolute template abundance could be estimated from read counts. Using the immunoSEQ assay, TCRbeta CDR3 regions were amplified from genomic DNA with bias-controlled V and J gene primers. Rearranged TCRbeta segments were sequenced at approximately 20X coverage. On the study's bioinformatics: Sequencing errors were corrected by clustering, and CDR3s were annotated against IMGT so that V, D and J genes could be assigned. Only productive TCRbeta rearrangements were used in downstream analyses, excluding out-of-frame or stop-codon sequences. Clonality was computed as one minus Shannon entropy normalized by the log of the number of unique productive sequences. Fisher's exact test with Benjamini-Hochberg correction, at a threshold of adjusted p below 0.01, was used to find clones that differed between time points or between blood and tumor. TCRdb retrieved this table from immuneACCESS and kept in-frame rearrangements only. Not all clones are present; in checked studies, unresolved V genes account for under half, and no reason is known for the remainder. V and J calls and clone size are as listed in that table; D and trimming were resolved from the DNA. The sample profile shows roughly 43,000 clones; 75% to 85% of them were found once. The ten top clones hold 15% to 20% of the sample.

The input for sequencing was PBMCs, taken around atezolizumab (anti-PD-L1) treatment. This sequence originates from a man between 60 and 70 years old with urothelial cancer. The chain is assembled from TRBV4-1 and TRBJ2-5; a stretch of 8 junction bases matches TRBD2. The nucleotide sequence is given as TGCGCCAGCAGCCTCCCTCCAGCGGGAGACCAAGAGACCCAGTACTTC. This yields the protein CASSLPPAGDQETQYF.